The clone carrying this TCR beta chain has at least ten counts. The antigen remains unidentified. TCRdb reprocessed the 5' RACE reads with MiXCR, giving one entry per CDR3 protein. Among about 500,000 distinct CDR3 sequences listed, over 4% were seen once. This sample was included in a study of CD8 T cells in ankylosing spondylitis. The CDR3 contains 15 residues. Germline V gives CDR1 SEHNR, CDR2 FQNEAQ (reference sequence). Trimming stripped 5 bases from V and 0 bases from J, with 13 bases between. Study conclusions and caveats: Researchers reportedly found disease-linked clones significantly enriched in matched ankylosing spondylitis synovial fluid. Typical of ankylosing spondylitis blood, it appeared, was a TCR beta motif of fewer than 10 highly homologous variants.

This sequence joins TRBV7-9 and TRBJ1-2; D is undetermined. This receptor was obtained from a male donor with ankylosing spondylitis. Material for sequencing was blood, either unsorted or a sorted T cell fraction (not recorded which). In nucleotides, the CDR3 is TGTGCCAGCAGCCCACCCCAGGTCCCTAACTATGGCTACACCTTC. Translation: CASSPPQVPNYGYTF. Drawing the rest from reference TRBV7-9 and TRBJ1-2, the complete variable domain is DTGVSQNPRHKITKRGQNVTFRCDPISEHNRLYWYRQTLGQGPEFLTYFQNEAQLEKSRLLSDRFSAERPKGSFSTLEIQRTEQGDSAMYLCASSPPQVPNYGYTFGSGTRLTVV.